This entry lists 10 T cell receptor beta chains sequenced from one sample in a study of blood T cell repertoires in COVID-19. Sequencing used immunoSEQ multiplex PCR; TCRdb keeps in-frame clones, though not all of them. The sample lists fewer than 90,000 clones, approximately 86% occurring once. Specimen: peripheral blood. The receptors derive from a woman aged 80 or older with active or convalescent COVID-19.

The chain couples TRBV9 to TRBJ2-5; 8 bases are a match to TRBD1. The ends lost 0 bases at V and 4 bases at J; junction bases unmatched: 8. The CDR3 sequence is 16 residues long. Germline assignment: CDR1 SGDLS and CDR2 YYNGEE. CDR3: CASSVASQGAGETQYF. As DNA, the CDR3 is TGTGCCAGCAGCGTAGCCTCCCAGGGGGCGGGAGAGACCCAGTACTTC.

The chain employs TRBV7-6 and TRBJ1-1; weak D call: TRBD1 (6 bases). Trimming took 2 bases from V and 5 from J, leaving 12 bases between them. The CDR3 is made up of 14 amino acids. Germline V gene data show CDR1 as SGHVS and CDR2 as FNYEAQ. CDR3 amino acids: CASSLTGGGTEAFF. The CDR3 nucleotides read TGTGCCAGCAGCTTAACGGGAGGGGGAACTGAAGCTTTCTTT.

This sequence joins TRBV24-1 and TRBJ2-3; TRBD1 matches 10 bases. Trimming removed 9 bases from V and 3 bases from J; junction bases left unmatched: 5. This CDR3 contains 14 residues. Germline V CDR1 and CDR2: KGHDR, SFDVKD. CDR3 sequence (DNA): TGTGCCACCTCGGACAGGGGGTTTACAGATACGCAGTATTTT. Its translation: CATSDRGFTDTQYF.

The chain employs TRBV4-3 and TRBJ1-1, with D possibly being TRBD1 (5 bases). Trimming shortened V by 4 bases and J by 7 bases, and 16 bases separated the two germline ends. This CDR3 has 14 residues. Germline CDR1 reads LGHNA; CDR2 reads YSLEER. CDR3 sequence (DNA): TGCGCCAGCAGCCTTTTCCGGGGGAGCTATGAAGCTTTCTTT. It encodes CASSLFRGSYEAFF.

The V and J genes are TRBV7-3 and TRBJ2-5, with 8 nucleotides matching TRBD2. CDR1 and CDR2 (germline): SGHTA, FQGTGA. The V segment lost 1 base and the J segment 4 bases; nucleotides outside the gene matches: 11. CDR3 length equals 17 residues. The CDR3 DNA is TGTGCCAGCAGCTTAAGGGGGACCAGCGGGAGTCGAGAGACCCAGTACTTC. Protein product: CASSLRGTSGSRETQYF.

V gene TRBV19 combines with J gene TRBJ1-5, with D maybe TRBD1 (5 bases). This CDR3 has 17 residues. The germline gives CDR1 LNHDA, CDR2 SQIVND (reference sequence). Trimming cost V 3 bases and J 5 bases, with 20 bases left between them. CDR3 amino acids: CASSIGPQGLEDQPQHF. As DNA, the CDR3 is TGTGCCAGTAGTATCGGTCCCCAGGGCCTCGAAGATCAGCCCCAGCATTTT.

This clone appeared a few times. V and J are TRBV7-2 and TRBJ2-7, with D perhaps matching TRBD1 (8 bases). Germline CDR1 and CDR2: SGHTA and FQGNSA. Deletions cut 4 bases from V and 4 bases from J, with 17 bases between. The CDR3 consists of 15 residues. The CDR3 region is CASSSQGAGVYEQYF. The CDR3 DNA follows: TGTGCCAGCAGCTCCCAGGGGGCGGGAGTATACGAGCAGTACTTC.

The chain employs TRBV7-2 and TRBJ1-3; the match to TRBD1 covers 8 bases. Trimming at V came to 5 bases and at J to 0 bases, leaving 6 bases not matched to a gene. Germline V gives CDR1 SGHTA, CDR2 FQGNSA. The CDR3 runs to 16 residues. The CDR3 DNA reads as TGTGCCAGCAGCCCGACAGGGGTCTTCTCTGGAAACACCATATATTTT. Protein sequence: CASSPTGVFSGNTIYF.

This clone is termed medium-sized. CDR3 DNA sequence: TGTGCCAGCGGTAAGGGGGCTAGCGGGACCTACGAGCAGTACTTC. This encodes CASGKGASGTYEQYF. The V and J genes are TRBV27 and TRBJ2-7, with 9 bases fitting TRBD2. V shed 8 bases and J 2 bases; nucleotides not matched to a gene: 10. This CDR3 spans 15 amino acids. Germline V gene data show CDR1 as MNHEY and CDR2 as SMNVEV (reference sequence).

The chain links TRBV5-1 to TRBJ2-7; a weak D match, TRBD2 (5 bases). The CDR3 has 14 amino acids. Germline V CDR1 and CDR2: SGHRS, YFSETQ. V lost 1 base and J 0 bases, leaving 8 bases between the germline ends. The CDR3: CASSLLGSSYEQYF. CDR3 coding DNA: TGCGCCAGCAGCTTGTTGGGGAGCTCCTACGAGCAGTACTTC.